Reported below is one TCR beta chain. Germline and junction disagree at one end, which may indicate a read error. The sample is drawn from a study of blood T cell repertoires in COVID-19. Germline CDR1 and CDR2: SGHTA and FQGNSA. The CDR3 extends over 17 amino acids. Method: immunoSEQ multiplex PCR; TCRdb's copy keeps in-frame clones and lacks some. Counted here are just over 250,000 clones, roughly 86% occurring once; the ten biggest clones make up around a tenth. This sequence originates from a man in his forties or fifties who had recovered from COVID-19. The chain combines TRBV7-2 with TRBJ2-1; 7 bases agree with TRBD2. Sequenced: peripheral blood. Here the CDR3 DNA reads TGTGCCAGCAGCCTAGCCTCGCTTTCAGGGTCGGGAGGTGAGCAGTTCTTC. Protein sequence: CASSLASLSGSGGEQFF.